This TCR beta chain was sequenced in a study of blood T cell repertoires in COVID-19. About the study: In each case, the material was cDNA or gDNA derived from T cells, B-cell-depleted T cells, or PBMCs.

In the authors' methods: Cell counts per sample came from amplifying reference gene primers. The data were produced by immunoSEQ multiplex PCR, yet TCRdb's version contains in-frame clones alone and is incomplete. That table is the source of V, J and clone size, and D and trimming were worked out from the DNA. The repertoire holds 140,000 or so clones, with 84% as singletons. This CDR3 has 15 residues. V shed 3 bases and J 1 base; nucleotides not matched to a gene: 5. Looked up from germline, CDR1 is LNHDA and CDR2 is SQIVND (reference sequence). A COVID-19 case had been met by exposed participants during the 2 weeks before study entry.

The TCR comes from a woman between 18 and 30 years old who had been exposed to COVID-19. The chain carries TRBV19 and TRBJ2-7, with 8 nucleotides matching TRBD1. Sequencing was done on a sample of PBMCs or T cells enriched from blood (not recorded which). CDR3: CASSIGTGASYEQYF. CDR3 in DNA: TGTGCCAGTAGTATCGGGACAGGCGCTTCCTACGAGCAGTACTTC.